This T cell receptor beta chain was profiled in a study of blood T cells in healthy people across ages. As for the study in general: The capture of about one barcoded beta molecule per two T cells was achieved by template switching.

General observations from the study: The CMV status of each donor remained undetermined, and this could have confounded shifts in expanded clonotypes. Any conclusive comparison of naive versus antigen-experienced cells was prevented by using unsorted PBMCs. Age brought a roughly linear fall in TCR beta diversity measured per million T cells.

The second PCR ran roughly 7 to 12 cycles with a sample-barcoded 5' primer and J-beta primers. TCRdb reanalysed the 5' RACE reads using MiXCR and keeps one entry per CDR3 protein. The sample includes roughly 800,000 distinct CDR3 sequences, about 53% seen only once; the top ten take 40% to 50%. V shed 3 bases and J shed 0 bases, with 10 bases lying between them. Germline V gene lookup returns CDR1 DFQATT and CDR2 SNEGSKA (reference sequence). CDR3 length equals 14 residues. Points on this clonotype: The antigen is undetermined.

This sequence joins TRBV20-1 and TRBJ2-3, with no clear D. Sequenced: blood. The clonotype originates from an elderly man in good health. This CDR3 is CSASPISSTDTQYF. DNA of the CDR3: TGCAGTGCTAGTCCTATTTCTAGCACAGATACGCAGTATTTT.